A single sample is the source of the 13 T cell receptor beta chains below, sequenced in a study of blood T cell repertoires in COVID-19. The assay was immunoSEQ multiplex PCR, and TCRdb's table has in-frame clones only and misses some. In the table there are hundreds of thousands of clones, approximately 91% of which are singletons. The sample consisted of PBMCs or T cells enriched from blood (not recorded which). All receptors come from a woman aged 40 to 49 who had recovered from COVID-19.

This clone was picked up one time. The chain has TRBV3-1 (or the pseudogene TRBV3-2) and TRBJ1-2; 8 nucleotides line up with TRBD1. V lost 5 bases, J lost 3 bases, and 29 bases stayed unmatched. CDR1 and CDR2 from the germline V gene are LGHDT and YNNKEL (reference sequence). The CDR3 is made up of 22 amino acids. The CDR3 DNA reads TGTGCCAGCAGCTGTCGCGAAAGCGGGGCGAGGCAGGGGGCCATACCTTACTATGGCTACACCTTC. Translated, it gives CASSCRESGARQGAIPYYGYTF.

The chain links TRBV2 to TRBJ2-3; 7 nucleotides agree with TRBD1. Germline lookup yields CDR1 SNHLY and CDR2 FYNNEI. This CDR3 has 13 amino acids. J lost 4 bases, V lost 5 bases, and 3 bases had no gene match. CDR3 sequence: CASSNRGADTQYF. The CDR3 DNA reads as TGTGCCAGCAGTAACAGGGGCGCAGATACGCAGTATTTT. The full variable domain, rest sourced from reference TRBV2 and TRBJ2-3, is EPEVTQTPSHQVTQMGQEVILRCVPISNHLYFYWYRQILGQKVEFLVSFYNNEISEKSEIFDDQFSVERPDGSNFTLKIRSTKLEDSAMYFCASSNRGADTQYFGPGTRLTVL.

J is TRBJ2-7 and V is TRBV13, with D possibly being TRBD2 (5 bases). The CDR3 extends over 19 amino acids. V shed 6 bases and J shed 2 bases, with 29 bases lying between them. CDR1 and CDR2 (germline): PRHDT, FYEKMQ (reference sequence). The CDR3 reads CASRSTRGAWSTKTYEQYF. The CDR3, as DNA: TGTGCCAGCAGATCCACACGGGGAGCATGGTCTACTAAGACCTACGAGCAGTACTTC.

This rearrangement joins TRBV24-1 to TRBJ2-5; 9 bases line up with TRBD1. In germline, CDR1 is KGHDR, CDR2 SFDVKD. This CDR3 contains 14 residues. After removal of 4 bases from V and 5 bases from J, the junction contained 4 bases not matched to a gene. The CDR3 nucleotides read TGTGCCACCAGTGACACAGGGGGCAGGGAGACCCAGTACTTC. It codes for CATSDTGGRETQYF.

The chain recombines TRBV5-4 with TRBJ1-4; tentatively, D is TRBD1 (6 bases). V was trimmed by 4 bases and J by 11 bases, leaving 18 bases between them. Germline CDR1 is SGHNT and CDR2 is YYREEE (reference sequence). The CDR3 length is 14 residues. CDR3 protein: CASSLRGGAEKLFF. The DNA of the CDR3 is TGTGCCAGCAGCCTCCGGGGGGGGGCGGAGAAACTGTTTTTT.

The CDR3, as DNA: TGTGCCAGCAGTCCGAGAGGAGCGGGTAATGAGCAGTTCTTC. Translation gives CASSPRGAGNEQFF. The chain links TRBV27 to TRBJ2-1; D might be TRBD2 (6 bases). This CDR3 spans 14 amino acids. The germline gives CDR1 MNHEY, CDR2 SMNVEV (reference sequence). V lost 5 bases, J lost 7 bases, and 15 bases lay in between.

The CDR3 reads CASSPRTGNTEAFF. The CDR3, as DNA: TGTGCCAGCAGCCCACGGACAGGTAACACTGAAGCTTTCTTT. The chain employs TRBV9 and TRBJ1-1, with 7 bases fitting TRBD1. Germline CDR1 SGDLS, CDR2 YYNGEE. The CDR3 covers 14 residues. V lost 4 bases, J lost 2 bases, and 5 bases stayed unmatched.

Comment on this clone: This sample includes further DNA sequences coding for the same CDR3. The chain has TRBV5-1 and TRBJ2-7, with D perhaps TRBD2 (5 bases). Looked up from germline, CDR1 is SGHRS and CDR2 is YFSETQ. The CDR3 consists of 15 residues. With 0 bases removed from V and 4 bases from J, the gap between germline ends came to 14 bases. The CDR3 here is CASSLAGAGGYEQYF. For the CDR3, the DNA is TGCGCCAGCAGCTTGGCCGGAGCCGGCGGGTACGAGCAGTACTTC.

This clone is a singleton in its sample. The chain carries TRBV21-1 and TRBJ2-7; the table's D gene call, TRBD1, was not cross checked with the DNA. TRBV21-1 constitutes a pseudogene. The CDR3 has 16 residues. The CDR3 region has the DNA TGTGCCAGCAGCAAATATTGGCCAGGGGGCCCCTACGAGCAGTACTTC. It is translated as CASSKYWPGGPYEQYF.

A note on this clone: One end of the junction fails to match germline, which may point to a read error. This chain joins TRBV28 and TRBJ2-7; 12 nucleotides align to TRBD2. Germline V gives CDR1 MDHEN, CDR2 SYDVKM. The CDR3 covers 12 residues. CDR3 sequence: CSSGGARNEQYF. The CDR3 DNA reads as TGCTCTAGCGGGGGGGCAAGGAACGAGCAGTACTTC.

This chain links TRBV7-8 with TRBJ2-7; 8 bases line up with TRBD1. Germline CDR1 is SGHVS and CDR2 is FQNEAQ. Trimming at V came to 6 bases and at J to 0 bases, leaving 10 bases not matched to a gene. The CDR3 loop spans 16 amino acids. CDR3 bases: TGTGCCAGCAGTCGCAAGCCGGGACAGGTCTCCTACGAGCAGTACTTC. Amino acids: CASSRKPGQVSYEQYF.

This chain connects TRBV4-1 to TRBJ2-6; 7 bases align to TRBD1. V trimming: 2 bases; J trimming: 0 bases; junction bases outside the gene matches: 4. The CDR3 length is 17 residues. From germline, CDR1 is MGHRA and CDR2 YSYEKL. The CDR3 nucleotides are TGCGCCAGCAGCCAATTATACAGGGGCTCTGGGGCCAACGTCCTGACTTTC. Protein: CASSQLYRGSGANVLTF.

This chain links TRBV6-5 with TRBJ1-2, with D unclear. The CDR3 is 14 residues long. Trimming took off 7 bases at V and 8 bases at J, with 20 bases between the two ends. Germline CDR1 is MNHEY and CDR2 is SVGAGI. CDR3 region: CASNAAWEGNGYTF. The CDR3 DNA reads TGTGCCAGCAATGCCGCGTGGGAGGGCAACGGCTACACCTTC.